These 6 T cell receptor beta chains share one sample of origin, sequenced in a study of response to subunit inactivated influenza vaccine (dated by TCRdb to the late 2010s). Libraries were built with RT-PCR. Reads for this sample came from an Illumina HiSeq 2500. Through fastp at Q25 and MiXCR, TCRdb rebuilt clones from the public reads, retaining in-frame beta chains. Under each unique CDR3 protein, matching rows form one entry showing the most common genes and DNA. The sample table lists about 570,000 distinct CDR3 sequences, 12% of them with a count of one. The ten largest account for around 9.6% of the sample. The source material was PBMCs from blood, sampled on the day of vaccination. These receptors were taken from a man aged 45-65 years who received an inactivated influenza vaccine. Donor details come from another sample of the same person, matched by shared clones.

The chain is built from TRBV12-3 or TRBV12-4 and TRBJ2-3, with 10 positions matching TRBD2. J gave up 4 bases and V 10 bases, and 11 bases lay outside the gene matches. This CDR3 has 15 amino acids. This chain's CDR3 is CATTNPSGGSDTQYF. CDR3 nucleotides: TGTGCCACCACCAACCCTAGCGGGGGTTCAGATACGCAGTATTTT.

This clonotype appeared a few times. V usage is TRBV20-1 and J usage is TRBJ2-7; tentatively, D is TRBD2 (6 bases). The CDR3 extends over 15 amino acids. V was pared by 6 bases and J by 0 bases, with 18 bases between. The germline V gene has CDR1 DFQATT and CDR2 SNEGSKA (reference sequence). The CDR3 coding sequence is TGCAGTGCAGACGGAGGGCCCTTTATCTCCTACGAGCAGTACTTC. Translated, it gives CSADGGPFISYEQYF.

This clonotype has just a few counts. The rearrangement joins TRBV5-1 to TRBJ2-2; 7 nucleotides match TRBD1. The CDR3 runs to 13 residues. Germline V lookup: CDR1 SGHRS, CDR2 YFSETQ. V shed 5 bases and J 6 bases; nucleotides not matched to a gene: 4. The CDR3: CASRDRDAGELFF. DNA for the CDR3: TGCGCCAGCAGAGACAGGGACGCCGGGGAGCTGTTTTTT.

This clonotype occurred a few times. The chain joins TRBV3-1 to TRBJ1-5; D is unclear. Trimming took off 2 bases at V and 0 bases at J, with 8 bases between the two ends. Germline CDR1 reads LGHDT; CDR2 reads YNNKEL (reference sequence). The CDR3 contains 15 residues. The CDR3 here is CASSQTAYSNQPQHF. The CDR3, as DNA: TGTGCCAGCAGCCAAACGGCATATAGCAATCAGCCCCAGCATTTT.

This clonotype was seen ten or more times. The J gene is TRBJ2-7, the V gene TRBV10-3; tentative D call: TRBD1 (6 bases). This CDR3 is built from 16 residues. V was cut by 3 bases and J by 1 base, with 16 bases left in between. In germline, CDR1 is ENHRY, CDR2 SYGVKD. The CDR3 DNA is TGTGCCATCAGTGACCATAGCCGGGACACTTCCTACGAGCAGTACTTC. It yields the protein CAISDHSRDTSYEQYF.

This clonotype appeared a few times. J is TRBJ2-7 and V is TRBV20-1; 10 bases are shared with TRBD2. From germline, CDR1 is DFQATT and CDR2 SNEGSKA (reference sequence). The trim removed 2 bases at V and 3 bases at J, leaving 4 bases unmatched. This CDR3 spans 14 amino acids. CDR3 in DNA: TGCAGTGCTAGATCCTTAGCGGGAGGCTACGAGCAGTACTTC. The encoded protein is CSARSLAGGYEQYF.